This T cell receptor beta chain was recovered during a study of cytotoxic CD8 clonotypes in ibrutinib-treated CLL. General study findings and limits: Treatment saw public clonotypes, which were uncommon, either contract or stay stable. Different sampling times were used for sustained-remission and progressing patients.

Deep sequencing aimed at 1 in 200,000 to 1 in 1 million T cells' resolution. Profiling relied on immunoSEQ multiplex PCR, and the TCRdb table lists in-frame clones only, not all of them. The sample gives about 160,000 clones, roughly 86% of which show up once; roughly 2% is in the top ten. The V gene end was trimmed by 1 base and the J gene end by 6 bases; junction bases not matched to a gene: 8. The CDR3 consists of 17 residues. The germline gives CDR1 SGHTA, CDR2 FQGNSA. This clone was detected only once. The target antigen is unknown. The TCR was taken from a human donor with chronic lymphocytic leukemia. The chain carries TRBV7-2 and TRBJ2-3; 12 bases map to TRBD2. The source material was PBMCs, sampled after 12 months of ibrutinib treatment. Here the CDR3 DNA reads TGTGCCAGCAGCTTAGTTGCTAGCGGGAGGGTACCCGATACGCAGTATTTT. This encodes CASSLVASGRVPDTQYF.